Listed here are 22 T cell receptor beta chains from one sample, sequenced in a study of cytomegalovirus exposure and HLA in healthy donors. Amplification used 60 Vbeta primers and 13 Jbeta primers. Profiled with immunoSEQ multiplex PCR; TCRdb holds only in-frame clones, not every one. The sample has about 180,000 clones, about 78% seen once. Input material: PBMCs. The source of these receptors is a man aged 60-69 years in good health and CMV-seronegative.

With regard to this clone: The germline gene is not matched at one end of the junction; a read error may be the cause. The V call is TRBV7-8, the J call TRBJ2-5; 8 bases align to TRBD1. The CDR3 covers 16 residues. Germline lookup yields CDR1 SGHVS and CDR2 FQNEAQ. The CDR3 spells CVSSRGQGAVTETQYF. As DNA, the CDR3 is TGTGTCAGCAGCCGGGGCCAGGGGGCTGTCACAGAGACCCAGTACTTC.

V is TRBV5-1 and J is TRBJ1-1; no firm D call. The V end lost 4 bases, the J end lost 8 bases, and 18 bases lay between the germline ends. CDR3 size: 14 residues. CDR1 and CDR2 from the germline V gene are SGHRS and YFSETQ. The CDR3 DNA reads TGCGCCAGCAGCCCGGGGAGGAGTCAAAACGAAGCTTTCTTT. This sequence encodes CASSPGRSQNEAFF.

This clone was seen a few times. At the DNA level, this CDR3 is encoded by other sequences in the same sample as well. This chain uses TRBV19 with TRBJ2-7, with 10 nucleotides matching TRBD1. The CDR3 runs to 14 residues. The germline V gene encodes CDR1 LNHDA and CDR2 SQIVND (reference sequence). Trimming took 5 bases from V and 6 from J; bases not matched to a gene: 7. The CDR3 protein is CASSAGQGYGEQYF. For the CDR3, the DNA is TGTGCCAGTAGTGCGGGACAGGGGTATGGCGAGCAGTACTTC.

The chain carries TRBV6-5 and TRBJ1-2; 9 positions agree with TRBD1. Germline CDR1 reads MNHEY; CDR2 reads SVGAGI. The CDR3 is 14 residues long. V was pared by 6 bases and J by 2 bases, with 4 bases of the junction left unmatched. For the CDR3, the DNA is TGTGCCAGCAGCCGGGACAGGGACAACTATGGCTACACCTTC. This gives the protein CASSRDRDNYGYTF.

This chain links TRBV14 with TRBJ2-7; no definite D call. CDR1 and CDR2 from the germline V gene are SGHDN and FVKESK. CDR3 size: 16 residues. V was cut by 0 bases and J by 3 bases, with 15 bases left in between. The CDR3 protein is CASSQDLRHAVYEQYF. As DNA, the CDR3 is TGTGCCAGCAGCCAAGATCTACGACACGCAGTCTACGAGCAGTACTTC.

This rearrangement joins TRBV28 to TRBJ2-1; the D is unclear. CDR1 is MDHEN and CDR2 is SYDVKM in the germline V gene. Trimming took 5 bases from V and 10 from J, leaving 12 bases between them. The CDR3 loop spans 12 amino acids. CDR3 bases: TGTGCCAGCAGTCCCGCCGGAGCGGAGCAGTTCTTC. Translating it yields CASSPAGAEQFF. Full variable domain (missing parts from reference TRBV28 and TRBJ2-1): DVKVTQSSRYLVKRTGEKVFLECVQDMDHENMFWYRQDPGLGLRLIYFSYDVKMKEKGDIPEGYSVSREKKERFSLILESASTNQTSMYLCASSPAGAEQFFGPGTRLTVL.

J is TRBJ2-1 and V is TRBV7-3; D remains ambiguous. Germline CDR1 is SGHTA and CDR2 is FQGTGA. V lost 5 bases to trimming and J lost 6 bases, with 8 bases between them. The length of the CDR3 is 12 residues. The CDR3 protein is CASSDPGNEQFF. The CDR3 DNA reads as TGTGCCAGCAGCGACCCGGGCAATGAGCAGTTCTTC.

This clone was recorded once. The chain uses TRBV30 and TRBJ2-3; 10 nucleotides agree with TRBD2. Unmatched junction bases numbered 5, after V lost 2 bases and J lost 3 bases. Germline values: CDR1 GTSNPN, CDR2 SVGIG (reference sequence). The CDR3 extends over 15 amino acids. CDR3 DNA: TGTGCCTGGAGTCCCCAAGCGGGAGGGACAGATACGCAGTATTTT. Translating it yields CAWSPQAGGTDTQYF.

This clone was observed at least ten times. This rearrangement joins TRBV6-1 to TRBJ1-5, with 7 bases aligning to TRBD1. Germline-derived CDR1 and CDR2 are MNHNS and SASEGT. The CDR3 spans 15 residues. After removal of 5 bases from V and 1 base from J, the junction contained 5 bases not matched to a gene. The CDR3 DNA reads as TGTGCCAGCAGTTGGACAGGAACGAGCAATCAGCCCCAGCATTTT. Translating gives CASSWTGTSNQPQHF.

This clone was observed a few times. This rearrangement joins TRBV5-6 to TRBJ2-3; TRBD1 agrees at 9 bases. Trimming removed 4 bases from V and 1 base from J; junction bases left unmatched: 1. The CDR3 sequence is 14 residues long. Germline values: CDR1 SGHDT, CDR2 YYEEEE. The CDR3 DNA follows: TGTGCCAGCAGCCGGACAGGGGGCACAGATACGCAGTATTTT. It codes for CASSRTGGTDTQYF.

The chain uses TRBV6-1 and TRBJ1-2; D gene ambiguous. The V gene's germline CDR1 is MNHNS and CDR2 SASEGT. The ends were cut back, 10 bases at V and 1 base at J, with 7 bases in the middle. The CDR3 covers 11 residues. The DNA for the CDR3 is TGTGCCATTTCATTTAACTATGGCTACACCTTC. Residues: CAISFNYGYTF.

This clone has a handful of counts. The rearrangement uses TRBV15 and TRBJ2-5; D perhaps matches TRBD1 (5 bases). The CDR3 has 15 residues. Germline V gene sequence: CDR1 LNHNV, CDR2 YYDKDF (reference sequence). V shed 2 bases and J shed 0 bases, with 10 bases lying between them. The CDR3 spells CATSRTRAYQETQYF. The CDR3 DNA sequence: TGTGCCACCAGCAGAACCAGGGCCTACCAAGAGACCCAGTACTTC.

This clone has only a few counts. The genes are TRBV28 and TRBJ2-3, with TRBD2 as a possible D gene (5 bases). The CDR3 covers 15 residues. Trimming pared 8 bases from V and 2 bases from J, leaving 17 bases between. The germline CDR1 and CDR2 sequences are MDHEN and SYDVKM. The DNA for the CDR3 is TGTGCCAGCCATGCGGGTGAGGGATTCACAGATACGCAGTATTTT. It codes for CASHAGEGFTDTQYF.

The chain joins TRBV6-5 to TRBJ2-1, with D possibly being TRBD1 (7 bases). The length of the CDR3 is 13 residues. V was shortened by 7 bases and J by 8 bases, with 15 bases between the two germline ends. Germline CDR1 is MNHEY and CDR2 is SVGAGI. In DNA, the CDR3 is TGTGCCAGCACCCGCCCAGGGGGGCATGAGCAGTTCTTC. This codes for CASTRPGGHEQFF.

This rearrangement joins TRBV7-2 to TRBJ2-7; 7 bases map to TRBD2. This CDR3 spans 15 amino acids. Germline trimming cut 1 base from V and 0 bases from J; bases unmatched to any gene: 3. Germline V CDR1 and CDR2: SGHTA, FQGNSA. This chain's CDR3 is CASSLVGEGSYEQYF. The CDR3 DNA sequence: TGTGCCAGCAGCTTAGTTGGGGAGGGCTCCTACGAGCAGTACTTC.

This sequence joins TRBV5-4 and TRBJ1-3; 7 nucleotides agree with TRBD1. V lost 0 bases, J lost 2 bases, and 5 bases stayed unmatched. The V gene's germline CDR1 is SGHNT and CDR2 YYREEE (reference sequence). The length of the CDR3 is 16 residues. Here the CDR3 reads CASSLGAGGPGNTIYF. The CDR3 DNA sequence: TGTGCCAGCAGCTTGGGGGCAGGGGGTCCTGGAAACACCATATATTTT.

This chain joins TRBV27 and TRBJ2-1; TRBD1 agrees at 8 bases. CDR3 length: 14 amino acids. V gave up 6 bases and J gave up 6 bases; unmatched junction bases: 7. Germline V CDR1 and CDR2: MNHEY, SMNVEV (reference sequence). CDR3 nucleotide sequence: TGTGCCAGCAGCCATGACAGGGGACGCAATGAGCAGTTCTTC. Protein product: CASSHDRGRNEQFF.

CDR3 sequence reads: CASSFFRQETQYF. CDR3 in DNA: TGTGCCAGCAGCTTCTTCCGCCAAGAGACCCAGTACTTC. The chain employs TRBV7-7 and TRBJ2-5, with D uncertain. CDR1 and CDR2 from the germline V gene are SSHAT and FNYEAQ (reference sequence). This CDR3 is built from 13 residues. V shed 3 bases and J shed 1 base, with 6 bases lying between them.

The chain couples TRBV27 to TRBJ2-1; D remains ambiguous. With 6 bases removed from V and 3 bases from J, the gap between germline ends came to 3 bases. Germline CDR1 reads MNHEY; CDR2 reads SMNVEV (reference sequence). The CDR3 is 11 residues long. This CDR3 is CASSNYNEQFF. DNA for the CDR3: TGTGCCAGCAGCAACTACAATGAGCAGTTCTTC.

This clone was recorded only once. In nucleotides, the CDR3 is TGCGCCAGCAGCCAAGATCTCGGGGTGTCCTACGAGCAGTACTTC. Its protein is CASSQDLGVSYEQYF. This chain uses TRBV4-1 with TRBJ2-7, with D maybe TRBD2 (5 bases). The CDR3 has 15 residues. With 0 bases removed from V and 1 base from J, the gap between germline ends came to 10 bases. Germline CDR1 is MGHRA and CDR2 is YSYEKL.

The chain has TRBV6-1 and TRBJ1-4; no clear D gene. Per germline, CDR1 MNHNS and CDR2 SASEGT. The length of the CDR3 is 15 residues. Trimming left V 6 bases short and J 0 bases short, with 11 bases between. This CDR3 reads CASSRTEATNEKLFF. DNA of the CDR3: TGTGCCAGCAGCCGGACGGAGGCAACTAATGAAAAACTGTTTTTT.

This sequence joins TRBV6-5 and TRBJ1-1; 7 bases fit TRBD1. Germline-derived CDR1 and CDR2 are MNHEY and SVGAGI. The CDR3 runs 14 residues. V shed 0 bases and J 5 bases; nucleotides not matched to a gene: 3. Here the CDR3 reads CASSYSGQTTEAFF. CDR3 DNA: TGTGCCAGCAGTTACTCGGGACAGACGACTGAAGCTTTCTTT.